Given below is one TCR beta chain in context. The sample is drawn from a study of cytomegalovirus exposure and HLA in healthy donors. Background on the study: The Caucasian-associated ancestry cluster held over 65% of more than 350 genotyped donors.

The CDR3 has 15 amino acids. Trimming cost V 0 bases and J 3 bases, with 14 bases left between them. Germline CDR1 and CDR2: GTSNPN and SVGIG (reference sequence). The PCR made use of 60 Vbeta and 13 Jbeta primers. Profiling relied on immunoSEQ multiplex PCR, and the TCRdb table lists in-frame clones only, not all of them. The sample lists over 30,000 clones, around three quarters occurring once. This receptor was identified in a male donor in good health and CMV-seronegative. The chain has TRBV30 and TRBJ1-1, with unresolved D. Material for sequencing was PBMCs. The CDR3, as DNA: TGTGCCTGGAGTGTACGTGGGGAGAGGTACACTGAAGCTTTCTTT. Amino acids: CAWSVRGERYTEAFF.